This T cell receptor (beta chain) was captured in a study of CD8+ T cells in alopecia areata. It was cDNA, reverse transcribed from extracted RNA, that served as the sequencing template. Assay: immunoSEQ multiplex PCR; the TCRdb copy retains only in-frame clones and omits some. The table includes 80,000 to 100,000 clones, 40% to 45% detected once. In its sample, this clone was seen a few times. V lost 3 bases and J lost 0, with 8 bases in between. Per germline, CDR1 GTSNPN and CDR2 SVGIG (reference sequence). The CDR3 length is 13 residues. The sample was CD4+ T cells sorted from blood. The clonotype comes from a human donor with alopecia areata. The chain recombines TRBV30 with TRBJ2-5; D gene ambiguous. The CDR3 is CAWRIGHQETQYF. CDR3 in DNA: TGTGCCTGGAGGATAGGACACCAAGAGACCCAGTACTTC.